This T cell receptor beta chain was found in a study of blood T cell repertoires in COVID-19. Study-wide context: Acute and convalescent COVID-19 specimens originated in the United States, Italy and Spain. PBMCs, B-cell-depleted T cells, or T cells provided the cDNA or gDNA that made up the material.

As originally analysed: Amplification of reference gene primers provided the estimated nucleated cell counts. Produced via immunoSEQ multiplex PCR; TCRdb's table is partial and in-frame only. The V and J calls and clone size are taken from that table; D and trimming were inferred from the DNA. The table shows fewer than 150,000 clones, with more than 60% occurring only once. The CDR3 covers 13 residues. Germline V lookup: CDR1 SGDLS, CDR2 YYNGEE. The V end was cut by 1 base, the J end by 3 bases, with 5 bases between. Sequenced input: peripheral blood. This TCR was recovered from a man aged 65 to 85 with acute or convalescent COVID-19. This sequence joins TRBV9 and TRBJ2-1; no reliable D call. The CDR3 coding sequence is TGTGCCAGCAGCGTACTCGGCTACAATGAGCAGTTCTTC. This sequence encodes CASSVLGYNEQFF.